The source of this T cell receptor (beta chain) is a study of PD-L1 blockade in urothelial cancer. V trimming: 5 bases; J trimming: 5 bases; junction bases outside the gene matches: 7. CDR3 length: 15 amino acids. CDR1 and CDR2 (germline): LNHDA, SQIVND (reference sequence). Time point meaning: pretreatment peripheral blood. Measured with immunoSEQ multiplex PCR; TCRdb has only the in-frame clones, and not every one. Here the sample spans about 79,000 clones, about 85% being singletons. Points on this clone: What it binds is not known.

Study results and limitations: More expansion of tumor-associated blood clones, seen at 3 weeks, marked durable-benefit patients.

The input for sequencing was PBMCs, taken around atezolizumab (anti-PD-L1) treatment. This chain links TRBV19 with TRBJ1-5; TRBD1 aligns across 9 bases. The sequence came from a man aged 40-55 years with urothelial cancer. CDR3 sequence: CASSPYTGGDQPQHF. In DNA, the CDR3 is TGTGCCAGTAGTCCCTATACAGGGGGCGATCAGCCCCAGCATTTT. The entire variable domain, with the rest obtained from reference TRBV19 and TRBJ1-5, is as follows: DGGITQSPKYLFRKEGQNVTLSCEQNLNHDAMYWYRQDPGQGLRLIYYSQIVNDFQKGDIAEGYSVSREKKESFPLTVTSAQKNPTAFYLCASSPYTGGDQPQHFGDGTRLSIL.